One and the same sample provided the 2 T cell receptor beta chains below, sequenced in a study of post-analysis software for immune sequencing data. Regarding the study as a whole: A handful of TRBV segments were significantly more frequent in patients than in controls. TRBV5-6, TRBV5-1 and TRBV20-1 were among these segments.

Researchers reported that TCR beta cDNA libraries carried unique molecular identifiers. One entry per CDR3 protein, called by TCRdb with MiXCR from the PCR reads. The sample shows under 200,000 distinct CDR3 sequences, around 30% of them seen only once. No antigen is known for these receptors. Sequenced: blood. The receptors stem from a girl between 2 and 17 years old with multiple sclerosis.

The rearrangement uses TRBV7-9 and TRBJ2-4, with unresolved D. The end of the DNA fits TRBJ2-7 better, so the J call may be wrong. CDR3 size: 13 residues. CDR1 and CDR2 from the germline V gene are SEHNR and FQNEAQ (reference sequence). CDR3 nucleotide sequence: TGTGCCAGCAGCTTTCTGACTTCCTACGAGCAGTACTTC. It encodes CASSFLTSYEQYF.

This clonotype was observed at least ten times. J is TRBJ2-3 and V is TRBV28; 7 nucleotides match TRBD2. This CDR3 contains 15 residues. The V gene end was trimmed by 6 bases and the J gene end by 0 bases; junction bases not matched to a gene: 6. Germline V gene lookup returns CDR1 MDHEN and CDR2 SYDVKM. Here the CDR3 DNA reads TGTGCCAGCAGCCCTGGGACTATTAGCACAGATACGCAGTATTTT. It is translated as CASSPGTISTDTQYF.